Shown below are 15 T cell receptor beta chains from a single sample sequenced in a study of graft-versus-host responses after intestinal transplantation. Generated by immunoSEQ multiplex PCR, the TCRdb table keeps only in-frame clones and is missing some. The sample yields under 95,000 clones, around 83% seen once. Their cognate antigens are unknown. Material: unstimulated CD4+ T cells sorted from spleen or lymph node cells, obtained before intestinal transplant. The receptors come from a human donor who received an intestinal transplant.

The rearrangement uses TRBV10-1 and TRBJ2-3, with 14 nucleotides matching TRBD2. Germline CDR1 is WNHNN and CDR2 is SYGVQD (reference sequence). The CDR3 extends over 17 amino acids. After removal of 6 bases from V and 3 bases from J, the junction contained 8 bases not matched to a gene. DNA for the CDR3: TGCGCCAGCAGGGGACGGGGACTAGCGGGGGAGACAGATACGCAGTATTTT. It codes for CASRGRGLAGETDTQYF.

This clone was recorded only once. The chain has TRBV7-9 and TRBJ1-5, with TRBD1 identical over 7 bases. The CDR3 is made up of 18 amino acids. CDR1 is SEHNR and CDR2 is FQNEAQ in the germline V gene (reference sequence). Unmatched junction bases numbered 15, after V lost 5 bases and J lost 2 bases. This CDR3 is CASSTATGRTLGNQPQHF. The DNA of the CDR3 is TGTGCCAGCAGCACCGCGACAGGGCGAACTTTGGGCAATCAGCCCCAGCATTTT.

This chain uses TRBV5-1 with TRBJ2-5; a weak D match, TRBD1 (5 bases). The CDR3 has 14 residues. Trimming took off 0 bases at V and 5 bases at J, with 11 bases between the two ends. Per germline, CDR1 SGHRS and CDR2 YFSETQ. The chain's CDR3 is CASSLGLRAETQYF. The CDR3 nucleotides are TGCGCCAGCAGCTTGGGGCTCAGGGCGGAGACCCAGTACTTC.

Here the CDR3 DNA reads TGTGCCAGCAGTGCCCGGTATGAGGGCAATCAGCCCCAGCATTTT. It translates to CASSARYEGNQPQHF. The rearrangement links TRBV6-4 to TRBJ1-5; no definite D call. V was shortened by 4 bases and J by 2 bases, with 12 bases between the two germline ends. Germline CDR1 and CDR2: MRHNA and SNTAGT. This CDR3 region has 15 residues.

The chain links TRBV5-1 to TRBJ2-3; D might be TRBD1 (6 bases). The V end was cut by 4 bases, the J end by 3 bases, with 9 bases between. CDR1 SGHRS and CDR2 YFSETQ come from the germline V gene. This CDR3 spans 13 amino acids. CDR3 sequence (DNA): TGCGCCAGCAGCCCAGGACAGACAGATACGCAGTATTTT. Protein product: CASSPGQTDTQYF. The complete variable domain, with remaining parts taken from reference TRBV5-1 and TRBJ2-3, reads KAGVTQTPRYLIKTRGQQVTLSCSPISGHRSVSWYQQTPGQGLQFLFEYFSETQRNKGNFPGRFSGRQFSNSRSEMNVSTLELGDSALYLCASSPGQTDTQYFGPGTRLTVL.

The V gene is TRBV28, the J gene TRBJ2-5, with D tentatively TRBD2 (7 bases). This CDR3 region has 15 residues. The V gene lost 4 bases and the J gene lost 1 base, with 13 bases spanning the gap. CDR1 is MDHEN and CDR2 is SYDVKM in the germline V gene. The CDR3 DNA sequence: TGTGCCAGCAGTTCCAACGGGGGGCTCCAAGAGACCCAGTACTTC. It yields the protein CASSSNGGLQETQYF.

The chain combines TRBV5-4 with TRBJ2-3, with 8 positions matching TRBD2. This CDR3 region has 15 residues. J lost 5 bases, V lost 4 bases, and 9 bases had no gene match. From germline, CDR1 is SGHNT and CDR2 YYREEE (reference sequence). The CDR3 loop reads CASSISGLAGDTQYF. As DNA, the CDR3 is TGTGCCAGCAGCATCAGCGGACTAGCTGGAGATACGCAGTATTTT.

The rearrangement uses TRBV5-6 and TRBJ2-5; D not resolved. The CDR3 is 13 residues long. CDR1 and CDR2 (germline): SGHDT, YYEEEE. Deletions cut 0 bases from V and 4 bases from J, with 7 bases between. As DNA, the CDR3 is TGTGCCAGCAGCTTGGGATCAGTAGAGACCCAGTACTTC. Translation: CASSLGSVETQYF.

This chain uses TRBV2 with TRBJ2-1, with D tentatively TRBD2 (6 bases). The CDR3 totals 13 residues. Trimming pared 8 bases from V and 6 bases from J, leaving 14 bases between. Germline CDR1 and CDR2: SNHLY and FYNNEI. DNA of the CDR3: TGTGCCAGCGGGGGGTTGAGGGGCAATGAGCAGTTCTTC. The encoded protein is CASGGLRGNEQFF.

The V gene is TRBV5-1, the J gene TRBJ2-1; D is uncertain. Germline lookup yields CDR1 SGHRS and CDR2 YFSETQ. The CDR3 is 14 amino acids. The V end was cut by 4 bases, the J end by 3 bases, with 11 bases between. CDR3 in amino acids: CASSPGEFYNEQFF. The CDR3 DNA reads TGCGCCAGCAGCCCCGGAGAATTCTACAATGAGCAGTTCTTC.

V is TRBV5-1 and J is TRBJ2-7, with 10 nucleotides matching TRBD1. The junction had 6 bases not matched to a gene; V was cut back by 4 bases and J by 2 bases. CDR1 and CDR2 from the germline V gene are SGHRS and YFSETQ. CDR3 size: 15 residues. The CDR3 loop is CASSIAGTGAYEQYF. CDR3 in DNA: TGCGCCAGCAGCATCGCCGGGACAGGGGCCTACGAGCAGTACTTC.

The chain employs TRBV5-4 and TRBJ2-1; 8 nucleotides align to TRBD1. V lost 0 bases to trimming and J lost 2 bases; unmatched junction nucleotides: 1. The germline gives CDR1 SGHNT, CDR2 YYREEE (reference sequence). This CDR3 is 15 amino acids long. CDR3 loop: CASSLAGGAYNEQFF. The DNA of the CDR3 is TGTGCCAGCAGCTTGGCAGGGGGCGCCTACAATGAGCAGTTCTTC.

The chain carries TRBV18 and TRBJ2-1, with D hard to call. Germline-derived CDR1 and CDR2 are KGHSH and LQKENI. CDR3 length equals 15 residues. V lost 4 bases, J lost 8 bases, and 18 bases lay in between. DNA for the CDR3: TGTGCCAGCTCACAACCGGGCCAAACATCCTATGAGCAGTTCTTC. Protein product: CASSQPGQTSYEQFF.

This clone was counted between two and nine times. As DNA, the CDR3 is TGCAGCGTTCGGGGTGGGAACACTGAAGCTTTCTTT. Amino acids: CSVRGGNTEAFF. The chain joins TRBV29-1 to TRBJ1-1; D remains ambiguous. Trimming took 5 bases from V and 1 from J, leaving 8 bases between them. CDR3 size: 12 residues. Germline V gives CDR1 SQVTM, CDR2 ANQGSEA.

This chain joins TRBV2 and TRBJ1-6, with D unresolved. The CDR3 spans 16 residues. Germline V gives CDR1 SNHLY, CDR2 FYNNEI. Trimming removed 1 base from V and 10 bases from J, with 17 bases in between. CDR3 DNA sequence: TGTGCCAGCAGTGAAGTGGAATCGCGAGACAAGTCACCCCTCCACTTT. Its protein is CASSEVESRDKSPLHF.